This TCR beta chain was documented in a study of CD8 T cells in ankylosing spondylitis. Study-level results: One TCR beta motif, made up of several highly homologous variants, appeared characteristic of ankylosing spondylitis blood. Clones linked with disease were CD8+ and fairly uncommon in the peripheral blood. Matched ankylosing spondylitis synovial fluid reportedly showed significant enrichment of disease-linked clones.

Scientists made TCR beta libraries using quantitative 5'-RACE with molecular barcodes. TCRdb itself ran the 5' RACE reads through MiXCR, one entry per CDR3 protein. The sample lists a few hundred thousand distinct CDR3 sequences; roughly 20% were seen once. This CDR3 is built from 14 residues. CDR1 and CDR2 (germline): MNHEY, SMNVEV (reference sequence). V dropped 3 bases and J dropped 5; count of bases not matched to a gene: 7. A word on this clonotype: No antigen is known for it.

The sequencing input was blood, either unsorted or a sorted T cell fraction (not recorded which). This TCR came from a female donor with ankylosing spondylitis or in good health (not recorded which). The J gene is TRBJ2-7, the V gene TRBV27, with 7 bases fitting TRBD2. In DNA form, the CDR3 reads TGTGCCAGCAGTTTCGGCGGGAGCGTAAACGAGCAGTACTTC. Translation: CASSFGGSVNEQYF.